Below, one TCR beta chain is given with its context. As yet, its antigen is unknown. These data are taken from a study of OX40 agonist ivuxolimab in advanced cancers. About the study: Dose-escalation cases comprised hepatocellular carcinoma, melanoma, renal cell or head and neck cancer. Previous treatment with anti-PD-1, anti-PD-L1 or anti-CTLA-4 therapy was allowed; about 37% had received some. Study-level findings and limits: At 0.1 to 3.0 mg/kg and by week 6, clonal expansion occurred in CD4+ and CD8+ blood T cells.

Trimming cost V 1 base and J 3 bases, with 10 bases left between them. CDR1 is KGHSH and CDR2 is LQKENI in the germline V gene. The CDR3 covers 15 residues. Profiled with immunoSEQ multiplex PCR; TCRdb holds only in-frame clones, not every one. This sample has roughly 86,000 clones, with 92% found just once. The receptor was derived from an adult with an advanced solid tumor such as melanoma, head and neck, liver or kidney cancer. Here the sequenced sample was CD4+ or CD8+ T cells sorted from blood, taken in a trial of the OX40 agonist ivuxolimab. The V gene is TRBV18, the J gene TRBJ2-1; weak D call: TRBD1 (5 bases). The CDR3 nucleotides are TGTGCCAGCTCACCACAATCAGGGTTCTACAATGAGCAGTTCTTC. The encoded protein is CASSPQSGFYNEQFF.